A single sample gave rise to the 5 T cell receptor beta chains below, sequenced in a study of technical replicates of blood from several donors. Only in-frame clones appear in the TCRdb table, and some are missing; sequencing was by immunoSEQ multiplex PCR. The repertoire holds about 100,000 clones, 96% seen once, with approximately 0.2% in the top ten. Material: T cells isolated from PBMCs. The receptors come from a human donor in good health.

J is TRBJ2-6 and V is TRBV10-2, with a weak D call TRBD1 (6 bases). The CDR3 is 14 residues long. V lost 8 bases, J lost 4 bases, and 12 bases lay in between. Germline V gene sequence: CDR1 WSHSY, CDR2 SAAADI. As DNA, the CDR3 is TGCGCCAGCCGGGACACGACGGGGGCCAACGTCCTGACTTTC. This codes for CASRDTTGANVLTF.

V and J are TRBV7-7 and TRBJ2-2; TRBD1 might be the D (6 bases). CDR1 is SSHAT, CDR2 FNYEAQ, per germline (reference sequence). V lost 5 bases and J 6 bases, leaving 16 bases between the germline ends. The CDR3 is 15 residues long. The CDR3 bases are TGTGCCAGCAGCAAACAAACAGGGTATCCCGGGGAGCTGTTTTTT. Translated, it gives CASSKQTGYPGELFF.

The gene calls are TRBV5-5 and TRBJ2-7; D might be TRBD1 (8 bases). Germline V CDR1 and CDR2: SGHKS, YYEKEE (reference sequence). The CDR3 has 14 amino acids. Trimming pared 4 bases from V and 3 bases from J, leaving 14 bases between. The CDR3 protein is CASSPTGGGYEQYF. The CDR3 nucleotides read TGTGCCAGCAGCCCAACAGGGGGGGGCTACGAGCAGTACTTC.

The chain employs TRBV7-9 and TRBJ2-3; TRBD2 agrees at 11 bases. The CDR3 runs to 15 residues. Germline assignment: CDR1 SEHNR and CDR2 FQNEAQ (reference sequence). The V segment lost 5 bases and the J segment 4 bases; nucleotides outside the gene matches: 5. CDR3 protein: CASSITSGGADTQYF. The DNA for the CDR3 is TGTGCCAGCAGCATAACTAGCGGGGGCGCAGATACGCAGTATTTT.

This chain joins TRBV2 and TRBJ2-3; 11 positions agree with TRBD2. The trim removed 5 bases at V and 5 bases at J, leaving 6 bases unmatched. This CDR3 spans 15 amino acids. Germline V gives CDR1 SNHLY, CDR2 FYNNEI. The CDR3 DNA follows: TGTGCCAGCAGTCCGACTAGCGGGACCGGAGATACGCAGTATTTT. Protein product: CASSPTSGTGDTQYF.